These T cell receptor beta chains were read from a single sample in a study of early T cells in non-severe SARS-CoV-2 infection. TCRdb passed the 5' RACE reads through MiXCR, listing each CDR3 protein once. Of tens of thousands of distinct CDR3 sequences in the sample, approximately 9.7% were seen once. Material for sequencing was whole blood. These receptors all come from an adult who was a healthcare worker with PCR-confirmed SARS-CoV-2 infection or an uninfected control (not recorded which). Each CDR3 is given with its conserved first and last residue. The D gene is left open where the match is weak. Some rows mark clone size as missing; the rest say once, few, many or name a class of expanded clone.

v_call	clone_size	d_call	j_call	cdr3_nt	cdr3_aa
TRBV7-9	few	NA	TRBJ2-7	TGTGCCAGCAGCTTAGGAACCGGGCGGGAATTAGCCTACGAGCAGTACTTC	CASSLGTGRELAYEQYF
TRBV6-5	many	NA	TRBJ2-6	TGTGCCAGCAGCCCCACAGGATTTGGGGCCAACGTCCTGACTTTC	CASSPTGFGANVLTF
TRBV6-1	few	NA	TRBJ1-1	TGTGCCAGCAGTGTCCAGACAGAGAACACTGAAGCTTTCTTT	CASSVQTENTEAFF
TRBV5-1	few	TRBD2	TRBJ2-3	TGCGCCAGCAGCTTGGAGCTAGCGGGGGGCGGAGATACGCAGTATTTT	CASSLELAGGGDTQYF
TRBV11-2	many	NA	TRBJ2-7	TGTGCCAGCAGCCGGCGGTACTACGAGCAGTACTTC	CASSRRYYEQYF
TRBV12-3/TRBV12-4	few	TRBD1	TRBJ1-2	TGTGCCAGCGGCCAGACAGGGATCGGCTACACCTTC	CASGQTGIGYTF
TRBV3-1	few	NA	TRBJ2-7	TGTGCCAGCAGCCAAGATCGCGGGGGCAACGAGCAGTACTTC	CASSQDRGGNEQYF
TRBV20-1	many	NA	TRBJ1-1	TGCAGTGCTCAGTCTCCCAGGGGAGCTGAAGCTTTCTTT	CSAQSPRGAEAFF
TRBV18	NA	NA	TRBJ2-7	TGTGCCAGCTCACCGAGCGATACCTACGAGCAGTACTTC	CASSPSDTYEQYF
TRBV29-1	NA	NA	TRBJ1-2	TGCAGCGTTGAGGTGGGGCTCGGCTACACCTTC	CSVEVGLGYTF
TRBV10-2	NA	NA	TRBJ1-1	TGCGCCAGCAGTGGGACAGTTCTGGGTGAAGCTTTCTTT	CASSGTVLGEAFF
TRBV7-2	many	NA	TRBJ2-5	TGTGCCAGCAGCTTAGAACCGCCCAGAACCCAGTACTTC	CASSLEPPRTQYF
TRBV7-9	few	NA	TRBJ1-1	TGTGCCAGCAGCTTTTACGGCACTGAAGCTTTCTTT	CASSFYGTEAFF
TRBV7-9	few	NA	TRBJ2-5	TGTGCCAGCAGCTTAGGGACGGAGACCCAGTACTTC	CASSLGTETQYF
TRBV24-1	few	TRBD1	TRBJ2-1	TGTGCCAAACACAGGGGGTGGAAGGAGCAGTTCTTC	CAKHRGWKEQFF
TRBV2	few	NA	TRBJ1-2	TGTGCCAGCAGTGGGGGAGGCTACACCTTC	CASSGGGYTF
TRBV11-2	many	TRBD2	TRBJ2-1	TGTGCCAGCAGCTCACTAGCGGGGGCGTACAATGAGCAGTTCTTC	CASSSLAGAYNEQFF
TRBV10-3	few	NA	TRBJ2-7	TGTGCCATCAGTGAGACAGGGATTGCCGGGAACGAGCAGTACTTC	CAISETGIAGNEQYF
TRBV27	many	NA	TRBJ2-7	TGTGCCAGCAGTTTATCGAACACCCACTACGAGCAGTACTTC	CASSLSNTHYEQYF
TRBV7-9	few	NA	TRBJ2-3	TGTGCCAGCAGCTTGATTAGCACAGATACGCAGTATTTT	CASSLISTDTQYF
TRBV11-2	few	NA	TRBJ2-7	TGTGCCAGCAGCGCCTCGGTGAGGCTGCAGTACTTC	CASSASVRLQYF
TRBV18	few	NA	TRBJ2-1	TGTGCCAGCTCACCACCGACGCGGGGCTCCTACAATGAGCAGTTCTTC	CASSPPTRGSYNEQFF
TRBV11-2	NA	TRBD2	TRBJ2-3	TGTGCCAGCAGCTGGACGGGACTAAGCACAGATACGCAGTATTTT	CASSWTGLSTDTQYF
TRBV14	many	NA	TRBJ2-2	TGTGCCAGCAGCCAAGGGCCCGGGGAGCTGTTTTTT	CASSQGPGELFF
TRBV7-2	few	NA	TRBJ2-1	TGTGCCAGCAGCCCCCGGGGCACTAGGAATGAGCAGTTCTTC	CASSPRGTRNEQFF
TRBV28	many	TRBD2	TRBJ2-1	TGTGCCAGCAGTTTCACTAGCGGGAATGGCGAGCAGTTCTTC	CASSFTSGNGEQFF
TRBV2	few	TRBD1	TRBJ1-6	TGTGCCAGCAGTACGGACAGGGTATCACCCCTCCACTTT	CASSTDRVSPLHF
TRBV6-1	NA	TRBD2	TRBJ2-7	TGTGCCAGCAGCGACCTAGCGGGCGCATACTCCTACGAGCAGTACTTC	CASSDLAGAYSYEQYF
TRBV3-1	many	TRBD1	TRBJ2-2	TGTGCCAGCAGCTATAATACAGGGGCGAACACCGGGGAGCTGTTTTTT	CASSYNTGANTGELFF
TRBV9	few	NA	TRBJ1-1	TGTGCCAGCAGTGCAACAGGGTACACTGAAGCTTTCTTT	CASSATGYTEAFF
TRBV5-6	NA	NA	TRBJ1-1	TGTGCCAGCAGCCCGAGACGTAACACTGAAGCTTTCTTT	CASSPRRNTEAFF
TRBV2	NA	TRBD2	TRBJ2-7	TGTGCCAGCACCTCCAGCGGGGGTAACGAGCAGTACTTC	CASTSSGGNEQYF
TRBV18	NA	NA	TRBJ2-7	TGTGCCAGCTCACAGGCCCTACCGGGGGAGCAGTACTTC	CASSQALPGEQYF